Below, one T cell receptor beta chain is given with its context. V dropped 5 bases and J dropped 4 bases, with 14 bases sitting between them. CDR1 is MNHEY and CDR2 is SMNVEV in the germline V gene (reference sequence). This CDR3 has 15 amino acids. The protocol was immunoSEQ multiplex PCR, while the TCRdb copy is restricted to in-frame clones and leaves out a portion. The sample holds some 86,000 clones, 90% seen once. The data were obtained in a study of T cell responses to AZD1222 COVID-19 vaccine. This receptor was obtained from an adult who received the AZD1222 COVID-19 vaccine. This sequence joins TRBV27 and TRBJ2-2, with D possibly being TRBD1 or TRBD2 (5 bases each). Source: peripheral blood, taken 28 days after the second AZD1222 dose. The CDR3 DNA is TGTGCCAGCAGTCATTCGGGACGAACCACCGGGGAGCTGTTTTTT. Translated, it gives CASSHSGRTTGELFF.